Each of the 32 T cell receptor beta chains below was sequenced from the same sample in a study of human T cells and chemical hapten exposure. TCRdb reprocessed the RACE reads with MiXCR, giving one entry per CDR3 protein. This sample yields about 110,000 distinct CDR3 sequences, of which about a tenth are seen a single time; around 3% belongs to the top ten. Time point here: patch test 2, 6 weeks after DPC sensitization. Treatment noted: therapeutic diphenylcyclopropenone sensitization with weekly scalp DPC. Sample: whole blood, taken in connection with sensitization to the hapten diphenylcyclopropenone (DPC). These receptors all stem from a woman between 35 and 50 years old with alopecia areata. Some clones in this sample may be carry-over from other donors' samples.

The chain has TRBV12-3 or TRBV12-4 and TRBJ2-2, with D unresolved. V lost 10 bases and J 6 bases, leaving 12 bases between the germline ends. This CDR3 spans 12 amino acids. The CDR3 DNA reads TGTGCCACCTCTCCAGGTGCCGGGGAGCTGTTTTTT. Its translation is CATSPGAGELFF.

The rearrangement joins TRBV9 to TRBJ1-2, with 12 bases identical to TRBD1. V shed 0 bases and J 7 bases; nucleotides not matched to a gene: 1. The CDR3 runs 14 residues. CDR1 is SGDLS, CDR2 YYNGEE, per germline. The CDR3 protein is CASSVGGQGAGYTF. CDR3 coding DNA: TGTGCCAGCAGCGTAGGGGGACAGGGGGCTGGCTACACCTTC.

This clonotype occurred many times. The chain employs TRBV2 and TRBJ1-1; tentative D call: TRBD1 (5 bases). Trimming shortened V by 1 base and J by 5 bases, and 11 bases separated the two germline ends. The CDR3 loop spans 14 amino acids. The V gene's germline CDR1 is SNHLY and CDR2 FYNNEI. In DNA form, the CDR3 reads TGTGCCAGCAGTGAAGGCAGGGCTAAGACTGAAGCTTTCTTT. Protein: CASSEGRAKTEAFF. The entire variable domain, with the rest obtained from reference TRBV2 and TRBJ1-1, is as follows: EPEVTQTPSHQVTQMGQEVILRCVPISNHLYFYWYRQILGQKVEFLVSFYNNEISEKSEIFDDQFSVERPDGSNFTLKIRSTKLEDSAMYFCASSEGRAKTEAFFGQGTRLTVV.

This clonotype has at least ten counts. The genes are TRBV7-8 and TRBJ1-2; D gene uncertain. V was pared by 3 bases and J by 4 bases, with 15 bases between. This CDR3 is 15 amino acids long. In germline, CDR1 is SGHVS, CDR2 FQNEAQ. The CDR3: CASSFRRLDIYGYTF. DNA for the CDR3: TGTGCCAGCAGCTTTAGGAGACTAGATATCTATGGCTACACCTTC. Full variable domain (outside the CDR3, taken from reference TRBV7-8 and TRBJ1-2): GAGVSQSPRYKVAKRGQDVALRCDPISGHVSLFWYQQALGQGPEFLTYFQNEAQLDKSGLPSDRFFAERPEGSVSTLKIQRTQQEDSAVYLCASSFRRLDIYGYTFGSGTRLTVV.

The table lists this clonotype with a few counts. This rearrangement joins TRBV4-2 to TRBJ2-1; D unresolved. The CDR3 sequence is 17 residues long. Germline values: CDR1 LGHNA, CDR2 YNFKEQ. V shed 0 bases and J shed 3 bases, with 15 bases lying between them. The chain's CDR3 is CASSQEIRQPLYNEQFF. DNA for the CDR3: TGTGCCAGCAGCCAAGAAATTAGGCAGCCACTCTACAATGAGCAGTTCTTC.

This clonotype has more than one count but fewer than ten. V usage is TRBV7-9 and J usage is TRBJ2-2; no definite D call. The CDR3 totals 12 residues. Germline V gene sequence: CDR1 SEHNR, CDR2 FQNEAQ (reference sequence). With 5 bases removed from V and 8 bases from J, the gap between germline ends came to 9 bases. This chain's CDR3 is CASSLSQGELFF. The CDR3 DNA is TGTGCCAGCAGCCTCTCCCAAGGGGAGCTGTTTTTT.

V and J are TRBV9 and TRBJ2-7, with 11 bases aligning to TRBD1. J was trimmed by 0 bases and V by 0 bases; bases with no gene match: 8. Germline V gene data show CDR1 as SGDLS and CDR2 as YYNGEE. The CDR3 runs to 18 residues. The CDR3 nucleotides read TGTGCCAGCAGCGTAGGTCCGGAAGGGACAGGGGGCTCCTACGAGCAGTACTTC. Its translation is CASSVGPEGTGGSYEQYF.

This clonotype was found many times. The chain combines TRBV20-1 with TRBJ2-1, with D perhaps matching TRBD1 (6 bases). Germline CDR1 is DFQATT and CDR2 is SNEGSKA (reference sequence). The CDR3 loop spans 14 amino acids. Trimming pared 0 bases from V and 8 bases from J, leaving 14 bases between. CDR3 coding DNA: TGCAGTGCTAGAGATCCCTACAGGGTGGATGAGCAGTTCTTC. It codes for CSARDPYRVDEQFF.

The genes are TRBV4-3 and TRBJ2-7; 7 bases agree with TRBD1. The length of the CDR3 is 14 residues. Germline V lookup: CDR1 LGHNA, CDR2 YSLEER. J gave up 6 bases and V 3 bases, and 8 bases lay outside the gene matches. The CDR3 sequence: CASSQAGGTTEQYF. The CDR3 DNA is TGCGCCAGCAGCCAGGCAGGGGGAACGACCGAGCAGTACTTC.

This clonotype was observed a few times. The CDR3 protein is CASSFNAGYEQYF. As DNA, the CDR3 is TGTGCCAGCAGCTTCAACGCAGGATACGAGCAGTACTTC. The rearrangement links TRBV7-3 to TRBJ2-7; no clear D. V was trimmed by 3 bases and J by 4 bases, leaving 10 bases between them. The CDR3 is 13 residues long. Germline assignment: CDR1 SGHTA and CDR2 FQGTGA.

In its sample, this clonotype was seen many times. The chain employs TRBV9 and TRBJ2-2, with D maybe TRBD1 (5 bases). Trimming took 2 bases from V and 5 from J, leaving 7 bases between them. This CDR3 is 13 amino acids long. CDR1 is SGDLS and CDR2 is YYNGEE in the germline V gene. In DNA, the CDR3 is TGTGCCAGCAGCGTCAGGGATACCGGGGAGCTGTTTTTT. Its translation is CASSVRDTGELFF.

CDR3 nucleotide sequence: TGTGCCAGTAGTATAGTTGGGGGCACCTACGAGCAGTACTTC. As protein: CASSIVGGTYEQYF. The chain employs TRBV19 and TRBJ2-7; perhaps TRBD1 as D (6 bases). Trimming removed 1 base from V and 2 bases from J, with 9 bases in between. This CDR3 has 14 residues. CDR1 is LNHDA, CDR2 SQIVND, per germline (reference sequence).

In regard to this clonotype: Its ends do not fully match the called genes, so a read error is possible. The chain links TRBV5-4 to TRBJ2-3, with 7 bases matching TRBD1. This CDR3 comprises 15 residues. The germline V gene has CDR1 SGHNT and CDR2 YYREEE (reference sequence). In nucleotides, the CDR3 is TGTGCCAGCAGCGGGGACAGCGCCCGTCGGGATACGCTGTATTTT. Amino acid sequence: CASSGDSARRDTLYF.

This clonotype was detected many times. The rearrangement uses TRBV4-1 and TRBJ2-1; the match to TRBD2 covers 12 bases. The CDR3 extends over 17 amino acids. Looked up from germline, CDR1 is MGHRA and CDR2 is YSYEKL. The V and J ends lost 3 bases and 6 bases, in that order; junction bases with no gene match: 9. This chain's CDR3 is CASSQSQLAGGPNEQFF. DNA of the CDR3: TGCGCCAGCAGCCAGTCCCAGCTAGCGGGGGGGCCCAATGAGCAGTTCTTC.

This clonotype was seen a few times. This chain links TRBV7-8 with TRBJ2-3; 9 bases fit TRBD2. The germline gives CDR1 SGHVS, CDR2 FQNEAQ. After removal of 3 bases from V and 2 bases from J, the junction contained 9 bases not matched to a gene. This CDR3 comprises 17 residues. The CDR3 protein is CASSLASGTSLTDTQYF. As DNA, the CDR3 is TGTGCCAGCAGCTTGGCCTCTGGGACTAGCCTCACAGATACGCAGTATTTT.

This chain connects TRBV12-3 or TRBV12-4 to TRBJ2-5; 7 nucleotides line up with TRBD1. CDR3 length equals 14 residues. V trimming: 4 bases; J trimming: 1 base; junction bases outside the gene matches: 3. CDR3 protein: CASSSPGGQETQYF. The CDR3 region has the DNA TGTGCCAGCAGTTCTCCAGGGGGCCAAGAGACCCAGTACTTC.

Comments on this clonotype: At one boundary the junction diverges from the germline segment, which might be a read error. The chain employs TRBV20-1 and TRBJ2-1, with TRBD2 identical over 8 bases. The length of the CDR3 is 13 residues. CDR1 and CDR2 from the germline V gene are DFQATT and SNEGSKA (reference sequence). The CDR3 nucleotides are TGCAGTGCGGGGATTTCGTCGGGCGGGGGGCCCCTCTTC. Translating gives CSAGISSGGGPLF.

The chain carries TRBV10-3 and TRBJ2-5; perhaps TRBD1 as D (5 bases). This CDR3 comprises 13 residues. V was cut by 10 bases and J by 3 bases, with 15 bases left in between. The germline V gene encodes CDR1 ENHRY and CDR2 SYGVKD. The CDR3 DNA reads TGTGCCACTTTAGGACACCCCGAAGAGACCCAGTACTTC. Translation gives CATLGHPEETQYF.

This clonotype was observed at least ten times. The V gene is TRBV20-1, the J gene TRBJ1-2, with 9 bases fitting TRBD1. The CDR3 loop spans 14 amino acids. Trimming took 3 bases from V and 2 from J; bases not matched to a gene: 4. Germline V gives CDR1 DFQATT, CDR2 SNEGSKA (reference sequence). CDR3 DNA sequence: TGCAGTGCTAGCGGGACAGGGAGAAACTATGGCTACACCTTC. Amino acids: CSASGTGRNYGYTF.

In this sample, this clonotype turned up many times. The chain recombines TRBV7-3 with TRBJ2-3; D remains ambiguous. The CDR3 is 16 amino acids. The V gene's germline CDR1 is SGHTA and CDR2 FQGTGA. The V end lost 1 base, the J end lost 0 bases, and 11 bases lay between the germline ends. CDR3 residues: CASSLIPGGSTDTQYF. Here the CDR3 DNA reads TGTGCCAGCAGCTTAATACCAGGCGGCAGCACAGATACGCAGTATTTT.

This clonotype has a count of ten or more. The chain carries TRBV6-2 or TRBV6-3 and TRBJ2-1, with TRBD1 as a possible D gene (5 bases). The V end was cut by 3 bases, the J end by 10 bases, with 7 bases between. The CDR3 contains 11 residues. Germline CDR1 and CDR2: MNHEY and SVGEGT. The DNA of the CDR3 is TGTGCCAGCAGTTATAAGGGGGAGCAGTTCTTC. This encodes CASSYKGEQFF.

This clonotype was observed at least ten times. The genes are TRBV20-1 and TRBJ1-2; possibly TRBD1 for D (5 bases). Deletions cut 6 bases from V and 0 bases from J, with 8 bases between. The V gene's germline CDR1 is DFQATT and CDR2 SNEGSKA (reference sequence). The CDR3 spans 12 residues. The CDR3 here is CSAGATNYGYTF. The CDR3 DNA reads TGCAGTGCAGGGGCAACTAACTATGGCTACACCTTC.

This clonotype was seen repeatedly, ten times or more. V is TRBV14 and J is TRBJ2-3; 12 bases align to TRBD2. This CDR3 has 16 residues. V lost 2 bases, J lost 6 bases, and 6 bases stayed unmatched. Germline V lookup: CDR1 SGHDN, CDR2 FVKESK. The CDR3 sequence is CASSQRLAGAWDTQYF. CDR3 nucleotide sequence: TGTGCCAGCAGCCAAAGACTAGCGGGGGCATGGGATACGCAGTATTTT.

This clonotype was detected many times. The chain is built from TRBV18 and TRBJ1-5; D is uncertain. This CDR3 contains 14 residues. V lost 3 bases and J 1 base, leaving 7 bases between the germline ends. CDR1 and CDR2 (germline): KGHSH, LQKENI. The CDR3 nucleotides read TGTGCCAGCTCACCTGACACAAGCAATCAGCCCCAGCATTTT. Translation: CASSPDTSNQPQHF.

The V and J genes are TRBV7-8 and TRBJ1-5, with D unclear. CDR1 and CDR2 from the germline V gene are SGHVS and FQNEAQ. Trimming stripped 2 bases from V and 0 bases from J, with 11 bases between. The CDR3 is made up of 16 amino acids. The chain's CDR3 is CASSLRQTNSNQPQHF. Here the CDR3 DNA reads TGTGCCAGCAGCTTACGGCAGACTAATAGCAATCAGCCCCAGCATTTT.

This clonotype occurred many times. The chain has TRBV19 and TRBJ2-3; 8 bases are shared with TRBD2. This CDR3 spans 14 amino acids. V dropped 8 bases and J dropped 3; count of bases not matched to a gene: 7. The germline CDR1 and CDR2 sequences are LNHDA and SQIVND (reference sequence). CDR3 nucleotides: TGTGCCAGTGGCACTAGCGGCCTAACAGATACGCAGTATTTT. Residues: CASGTSGLTDTQYF.

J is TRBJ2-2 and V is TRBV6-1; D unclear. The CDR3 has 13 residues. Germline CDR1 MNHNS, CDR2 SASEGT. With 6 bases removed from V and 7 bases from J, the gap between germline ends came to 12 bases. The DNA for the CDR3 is TGTGCCAGCAGCTTAATGGGTGGCGGGGAGCTGTTTTTT. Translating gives CASSLMGGGELFF.

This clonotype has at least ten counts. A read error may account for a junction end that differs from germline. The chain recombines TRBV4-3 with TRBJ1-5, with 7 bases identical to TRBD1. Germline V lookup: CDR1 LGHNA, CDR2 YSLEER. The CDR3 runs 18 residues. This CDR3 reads CASSQAPTGQNSNQPQHF. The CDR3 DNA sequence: TGCGCCAGCAGTCAAGCCCCCACGGGACAGAATAGCAATCAGCCCCAGCATTTT.

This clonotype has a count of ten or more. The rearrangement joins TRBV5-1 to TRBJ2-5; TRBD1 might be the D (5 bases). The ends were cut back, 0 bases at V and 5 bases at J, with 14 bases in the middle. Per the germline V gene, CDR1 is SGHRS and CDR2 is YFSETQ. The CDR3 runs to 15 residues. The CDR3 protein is CASSLAPQGGETQYF. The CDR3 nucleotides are TGCGCCAGCAGCTTGGCTCCTCAGGGTGGTGAGACCCAGTACTTC.

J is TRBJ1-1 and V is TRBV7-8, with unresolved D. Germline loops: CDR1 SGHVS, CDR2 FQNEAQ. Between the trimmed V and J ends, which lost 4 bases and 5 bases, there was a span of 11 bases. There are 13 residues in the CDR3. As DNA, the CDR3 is TGTGCCAGCAGCTACAAGGGCCGAACTGAAGCTTTCTTT. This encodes CASSYKGRTEAFF.

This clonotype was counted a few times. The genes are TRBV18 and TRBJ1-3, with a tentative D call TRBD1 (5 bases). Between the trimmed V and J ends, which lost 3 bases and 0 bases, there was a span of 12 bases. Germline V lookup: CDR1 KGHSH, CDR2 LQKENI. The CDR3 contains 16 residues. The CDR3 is CASSPVQGTSGNTIYF. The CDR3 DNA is TGTGCCAGCTCACCGGTCCAGGGCACCTCTGGAAACACCATATATTTT.

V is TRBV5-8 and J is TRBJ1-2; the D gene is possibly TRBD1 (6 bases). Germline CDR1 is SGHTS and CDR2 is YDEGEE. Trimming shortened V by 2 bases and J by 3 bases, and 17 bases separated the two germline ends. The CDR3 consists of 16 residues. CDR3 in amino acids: CASSFPDGGLDYGYTF. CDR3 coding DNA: TGTGCCAGCAGCTTCCCCGACGGGGGCCTAGACTATGGCTACACCTTC. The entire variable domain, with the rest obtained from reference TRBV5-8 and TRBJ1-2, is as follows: EAGVTQSPTHLIKTRGQQATLRCSPISGHTSVYWYQQALGLGLQFLLWYDEGEERNRGNFPPRFSGRQFPNYSSELNVNALELEDSALYLCASSFPDGGLDYGYTFGSGTRLTVV.